What follows describes a single T cell receptor (beta chain). No antigen is known for it. The sample holds no much larger clone one base away, and base qualities are not on file. Patients with a history of autoimmune disease or receiving systemic immunosuppression were excluded from the trial. In every dose cohort, peripheral blood was drawn for TCR sequencing at baseline, cycle 4 day 1, and cycle 7 day 1. Samples came from an open-label, multicenter, first-in-human phase I dose-escalation trial of ivuxolimab. Adults with locally advanced or metastatic melanoma, renal cell carcinoma, hepatocellular carcinoma or head and neck squamous cell carcinoma were enrolled in the trial. Before TCR sequencing, CD4+ T cells and CD8+ T cells were sorted from peripheral blood as separate populations. This entry is derived from a study of OX40 agonist ivuxolimab in advanced cancers. Notes on the research overall: Ivuxolimab was an agonistic, fully human IgG2 monoclonal antibody directed against OX40 (CD134), a costimulatory receptor. Of the approximately 50 patients in dose escalation, some 20 had hepatocellular carcinoma, some 15 had melanoma, 9 had renal cell carcinoma and 9 had head and neck cancer. Intravenous ivuxolimab was administered to patients every 2 weeks at six dose levels: 0.01, 0.1, 0.3, 1.5, 3 and 10 mg/kg. The purpose of peripheral TCRbeta sequencing was to test whether ivuxolimab changed TCR sequence diversity and led to clonal T-cell expansion. In the dose-escalation cohort, 70% to 85% of patients were male, and the mean age was approximately 60 years, with a range of about 23 to 90. Partial responses were achieved by three dose-escalation patients, of whom one had hepatocellular carcinoma and two had cutaneous melanoma. Patients were allowed to have had prior anti-PD-1, anti-PD-L1 or anti-CTLA-4 therapy, and approximately 37% of the dose-escalation patients had been treated with checkpoint inhibitors. The paper describes the monotherapy dose-escalation part (N = 52 patients) of the phase I trial of ivuxolimab. Paper-wide results and their limitations: Low levels of normalized T-cell clonal expansion were also seen in some nonresponding patients. At doses of 0.1 to 3.0 mg/kg, clonal expansion of both CD4+ and CD8+ blood T cells was observed from baseline to week 6. The antigen specificity of the peripheral T cells that underwent clonal expansion was not determined. In partial responders in the 0.1-3.0 mg/kg groups, normalized peripheral clonal expansion was found to be among the lowest, especially among CD8+ T cells. After ivuxolimab, CD8+ T cells had more expanded clones than CD4+ T cells on average.

For sequencing of the TCRbeta CDR3 region, genomic DNA was extracted from the sorted cells. TCRbeta CDR3 regions were sequenced using the immunoSEQ Assay. TCRdb's version of the immuneACCESS table is confined to in-frame rearrangements and falls short of the full clone set. An unresolved V gene accounts for under half of the shortfall where checked; the remainder is of unknown origin. The sample table shows roughly 60,000 clones, and approximately 91% are seen once. The ten largest clonotypes hold about 0.82% of the sample. This material consisted of CD4+ or CD8+ T cells sorted from blood, taken in a trial of the OX40 agonist ivuxolimab. This receptor was identified in an adult with an advanced solid tumor such as melanoma, head and neck, liver or kidney cancer.

CDR3 region: CASSSMPGQGQTQYF. The nucleotides read TGTGCCAGCAGCTCGATGCCGGGACAGGGGCAGACCCAGTACTTC. This sequence uses TRBV7-6 and TRBJ2-5, with 10 bases in between that match TRBD1. The CDR3 holds 15 amino acids from the cysteine to the phenylalanine. Here the CDR3 DNA is all that survives: 45 bases in frame from base 1. CDR1 and CDR2, per the germline V gene, are SGHVS and FNYEAQ. Trimming leaves V shorter by 4 bases and J shorter by 6 bases, with the junction holding 8 bases beyond the gene matches.